The source of this TCR beta chain is a study of cytomegalovirus exposure and HLA in healthy donors. Study background: An early data release held around 80 million unique TCRs from HLA-typed donors.

Overall study findings and caveats: A later analysis reported that several of the most significant clusters appeared to be linked to common viral pathogens, among them Epstein-Barr virus. A later analysis associated 15,000 or so TCR beta sequences with HLA alleles at a 0.05 false discovery rate. The study found most TCR sequences rare, yet found some public TCRs in many donors.

Amplification used 60 Vbeta primers and 13 Jbeta primers. Data came from immunoSEQ multiplex PCR; TCRdb stores just in-frame clones and leaves some out. This table has 180,000 or so clones, about 80% appearing once. With respect to this clone: The antigen remains unidentified.

The CDR3 has 12 amino acids. Germline values: CDR1 SNHLY, CDR2 FYNNEI. The chain couples TRBV2 to TRBJ2-5; D is unclear. The DNA end is more similar to TRBJ2-7, so the J call may be wrong. The specimen was PBMCs. This receptor was taken from a man in his forties in good health and CMV-seropositive. The CDR3 DNA is TGTGCCAGCAAGATAACTTCCTACGAGCAGTACTTC. The encoded protein is CASKITSYEQYF.